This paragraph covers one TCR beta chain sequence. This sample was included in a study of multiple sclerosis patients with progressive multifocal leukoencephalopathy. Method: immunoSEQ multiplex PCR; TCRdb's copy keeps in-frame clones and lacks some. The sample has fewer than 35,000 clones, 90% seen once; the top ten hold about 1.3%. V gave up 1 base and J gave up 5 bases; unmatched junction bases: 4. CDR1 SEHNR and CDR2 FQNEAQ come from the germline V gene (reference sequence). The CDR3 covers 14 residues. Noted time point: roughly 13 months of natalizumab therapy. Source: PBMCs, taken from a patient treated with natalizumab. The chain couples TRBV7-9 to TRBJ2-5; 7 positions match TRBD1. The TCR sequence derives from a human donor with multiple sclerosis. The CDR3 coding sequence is TGTGCCAGCAGCTTAGGTAACAGGGGTGAGACCCAGTACTTC. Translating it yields CASSLGNRGETQYF.